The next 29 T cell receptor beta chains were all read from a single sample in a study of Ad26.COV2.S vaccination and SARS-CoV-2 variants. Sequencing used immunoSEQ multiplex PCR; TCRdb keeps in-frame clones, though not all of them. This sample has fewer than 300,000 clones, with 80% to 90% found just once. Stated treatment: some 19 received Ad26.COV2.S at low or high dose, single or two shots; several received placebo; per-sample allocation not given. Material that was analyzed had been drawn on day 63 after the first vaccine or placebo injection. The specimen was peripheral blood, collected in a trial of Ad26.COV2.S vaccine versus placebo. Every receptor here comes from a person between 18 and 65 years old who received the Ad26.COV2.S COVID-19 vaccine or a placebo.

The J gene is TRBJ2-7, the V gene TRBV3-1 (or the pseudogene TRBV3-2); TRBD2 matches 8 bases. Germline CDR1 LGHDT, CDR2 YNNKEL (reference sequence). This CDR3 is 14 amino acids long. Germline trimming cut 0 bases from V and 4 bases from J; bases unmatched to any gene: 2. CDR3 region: CASSQETSGYEQYF. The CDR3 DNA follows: TGTGCCAGCAGCCAAGAAACTAGCGGTTACGAGCAGTACTTC.

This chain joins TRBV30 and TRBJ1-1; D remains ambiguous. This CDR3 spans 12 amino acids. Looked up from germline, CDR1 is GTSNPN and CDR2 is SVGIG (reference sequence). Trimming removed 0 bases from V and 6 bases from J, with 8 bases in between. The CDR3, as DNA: TGTGCCTGGAGTGTTCCCGGCCCTGAAGCTTTCTTT. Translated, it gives CAWSVPGPEAFF.

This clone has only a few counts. CDR3 residues: CATSRRPGTGDLNEQFF. The CDR3 DNA reads TGTGCCACCAGCAGGCGACCGGGGACAGGGGACCTCAATGAGCAGTTCTTC. The chain is built from TRBV15 and TRBJ2-1, with 10 nucleotides matching TRBD1. The CDR3 is 17 residues long. Germline loops: CDR1 LNHNV, CDR2 YYDKDF (reference sequence). With V trimmed by 3 bases and J by 6 bases, 11 bases remained unmatched. The full variable domain, completed using reference TRBV15 and TRBJ2-1, is DAMVIQNPRYQVTQFGKPVTLSCSQTLNHNVMYWYQQKSSQAPKLLFHYYDKDFNNEADTPDNFQSRRPNTSFCFLDIRSPGLGDTAMYLCATSRRPGTGDLNEQFFGPGTRLTVL.

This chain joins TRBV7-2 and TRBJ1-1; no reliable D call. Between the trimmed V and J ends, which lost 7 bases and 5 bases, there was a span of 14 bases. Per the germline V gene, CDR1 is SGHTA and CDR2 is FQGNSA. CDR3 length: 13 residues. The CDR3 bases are TGTGCCAGCACTCCAATGCAGAGGACTGAAGCTTTCTTT. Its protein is CASTPMQRTEAFF. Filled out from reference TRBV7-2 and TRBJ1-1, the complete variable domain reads GAGVSQSPSNKVTEKGKDVELRCDPISGHTALYWYRQSLGQGLEFLIYFQGNSAPDKSGLPSDRFSAERTGGSVSTLTIQRTQQEDSAVYLCASTPMQRTEAFFGQGTRLTVV.

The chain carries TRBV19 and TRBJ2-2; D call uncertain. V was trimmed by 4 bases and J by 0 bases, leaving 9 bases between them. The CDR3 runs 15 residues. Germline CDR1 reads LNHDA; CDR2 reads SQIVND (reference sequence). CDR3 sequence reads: CASSTHTANTGELFF. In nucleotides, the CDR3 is TGTGCCAGTAGTACCCACACCGCGAACACCGGGGAGCTGTTTTTT.

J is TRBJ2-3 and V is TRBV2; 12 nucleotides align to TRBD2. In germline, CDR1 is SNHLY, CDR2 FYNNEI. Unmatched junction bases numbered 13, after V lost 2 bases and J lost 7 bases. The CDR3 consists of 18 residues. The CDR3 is CASSEFLDTSGRYNTQYF. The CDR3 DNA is TGTGCCAGCAGTGAATTTCTCGATACTAGCGGGAGGTATAATACGCAGTATTTT.

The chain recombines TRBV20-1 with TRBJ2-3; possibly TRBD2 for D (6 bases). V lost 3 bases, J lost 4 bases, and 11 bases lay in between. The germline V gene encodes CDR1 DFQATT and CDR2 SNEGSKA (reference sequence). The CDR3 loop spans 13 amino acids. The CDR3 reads CSASSPSADTQYF. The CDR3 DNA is TGCAGTGCTAGTTCCCCTAGCGCAGATACGCAGTATTTT.

As DNA, the CDR3 is TGTGCCAGCTCACCTGGACAGGTATCCTACAATGAGCAGTTCTTC. This sequence encodes CASSPGQVSYNEQFF. V usage is TRBV18 and J usage is TRBJ2-1, with 7 positions matching TRBD1. The V gene end was trimmed by 3 bases and the J gene end by 1 base; junction bases not matched to a gene: 3. The germline gives CDR1 KGHSH, CDR2 LQKENI. The CDR3 has 15 residues.

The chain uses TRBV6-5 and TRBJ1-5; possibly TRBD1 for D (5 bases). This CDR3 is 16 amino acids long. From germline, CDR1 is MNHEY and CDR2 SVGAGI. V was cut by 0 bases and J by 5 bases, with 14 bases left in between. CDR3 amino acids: CASSYSATAHDQPQHF. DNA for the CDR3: TGTGCCAGCAGTTACTCCGCGACAGCCCATGATCAGCCCCAGCATTTT.

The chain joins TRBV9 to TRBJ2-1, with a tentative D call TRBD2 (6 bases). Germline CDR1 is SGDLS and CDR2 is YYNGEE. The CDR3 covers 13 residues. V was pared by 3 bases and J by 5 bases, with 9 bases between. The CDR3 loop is CASSALANNEQFF. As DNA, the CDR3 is TGTGCCAGCAGCGCCCTAGCGAACAATGAGCAGTTCTTC. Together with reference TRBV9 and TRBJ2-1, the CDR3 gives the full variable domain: DSGVTQTPKHLITATGQRVTLRCSPRSGDLSVYWYQQSLDQGLQFLIQYYNGEERAKGNILERFSAQQFPDLHSELNLSSLELGDSALYFCASSALANNEQFFGPGTRLTVL.

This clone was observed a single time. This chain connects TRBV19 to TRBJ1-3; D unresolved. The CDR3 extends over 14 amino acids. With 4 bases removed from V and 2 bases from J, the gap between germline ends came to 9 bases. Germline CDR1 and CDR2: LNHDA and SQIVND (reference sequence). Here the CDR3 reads CASSNVGTGNTIYF. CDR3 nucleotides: TGTGCCAGTAGTAATGTGGGAACTGGAAACACCATATATTTT.

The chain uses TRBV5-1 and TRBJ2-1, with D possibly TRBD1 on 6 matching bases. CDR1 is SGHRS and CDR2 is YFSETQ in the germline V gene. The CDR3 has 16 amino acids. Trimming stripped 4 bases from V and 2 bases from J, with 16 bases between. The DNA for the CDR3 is TGCGCCAGCAGCGGCAGACAGGAAGGCGCCTACAATGAGCAGTTCTTC. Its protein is CASSGRQEGAYNEQFF.

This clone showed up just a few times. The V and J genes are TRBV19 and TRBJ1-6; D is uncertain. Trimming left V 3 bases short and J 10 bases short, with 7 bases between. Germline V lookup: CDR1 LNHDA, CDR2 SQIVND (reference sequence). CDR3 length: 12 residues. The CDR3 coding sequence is TGTGCCAGTAGTATCGAGTTGTCACCCCTCCACTTT. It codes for CASSIELSPLHF.

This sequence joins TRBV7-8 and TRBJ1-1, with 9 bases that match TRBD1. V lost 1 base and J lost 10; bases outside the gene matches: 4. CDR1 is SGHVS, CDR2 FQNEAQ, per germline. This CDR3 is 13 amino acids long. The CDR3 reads CASSLGLDRGAFF. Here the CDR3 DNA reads TGTGCCAGCAGCTTAGGACTGGACAGGGGAGCTTTCTTT.

The CDR3 region has the DNA TGTGCCAGCAGTGAAGGGGCAGATCAGCCCCAGCATTTT. This codes for CASSEGADQPQHF. The chain employs TRBV6-1 and TRBJ1-5; D remains unclear. V was pared by 1 base and J by 5 bases, with 6 bases between. The CDR3 consists of 13 residues. Per the germline V gene, CDR1 is MNHNS and CDR2 is SASEGT.

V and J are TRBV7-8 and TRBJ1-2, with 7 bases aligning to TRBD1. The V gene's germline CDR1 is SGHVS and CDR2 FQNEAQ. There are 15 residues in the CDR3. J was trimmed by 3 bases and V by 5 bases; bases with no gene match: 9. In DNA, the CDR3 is TGTGCCAGCAGCAGACGTTACCAGGGGGACTATGGCTACACCTTC. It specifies CASSRRYQGDYGYTF.

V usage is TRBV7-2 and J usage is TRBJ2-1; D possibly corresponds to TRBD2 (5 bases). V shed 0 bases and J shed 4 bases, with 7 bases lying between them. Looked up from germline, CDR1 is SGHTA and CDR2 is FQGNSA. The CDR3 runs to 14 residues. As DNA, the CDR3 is TGTGCCAGCAGCTTAGCGGAGCGGTACAATGAGCAGTTCTTC. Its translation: CASSLAERYNEQFF.

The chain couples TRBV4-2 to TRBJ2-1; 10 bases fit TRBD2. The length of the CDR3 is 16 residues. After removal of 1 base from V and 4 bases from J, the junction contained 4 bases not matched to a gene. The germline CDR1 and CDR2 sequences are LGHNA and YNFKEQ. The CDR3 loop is CASSQGAGGGYNEQFF. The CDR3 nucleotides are TGTGCCAGCAGCCAAGGAGCGGGAGGGGGTTACAATGAGCAGTTCTTC.

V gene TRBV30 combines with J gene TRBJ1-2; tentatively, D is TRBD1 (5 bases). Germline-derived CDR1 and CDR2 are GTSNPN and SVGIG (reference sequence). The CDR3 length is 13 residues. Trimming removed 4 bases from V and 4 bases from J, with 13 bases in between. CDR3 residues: CAWTSQGPYGYTF. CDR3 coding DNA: TGTGCCTGGACCTCGCAGGGCCCCTATGGCTACACCTTC.

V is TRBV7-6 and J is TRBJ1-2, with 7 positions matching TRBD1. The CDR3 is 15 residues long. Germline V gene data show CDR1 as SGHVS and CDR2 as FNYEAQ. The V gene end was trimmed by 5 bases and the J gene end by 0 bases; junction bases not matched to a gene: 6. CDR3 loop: CASSQNRGANYGYTF. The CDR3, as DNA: TGTGCCAGCAGCCAAAACAGGGGCGCTAACTATGGCTACACCTTC. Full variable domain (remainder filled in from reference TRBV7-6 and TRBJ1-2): GAGVSQSPRYKVTKRGQDVALRCDPISGHVSLYWYRQALGQGPEFLTYFNYEAQQDKSGLPNDRFSAERPEGSISTLTIQRTEQRDSAMYRCASSQNRGANYGYTFGSGTRLTVV.

The CDR3 protein is CASSTREIMNTEAFF. In nucleotides, the CDR3 is TGTGCCAGCAGCACCAGAGAAATAATGAACACTGAAGCTTTCTTT. This chain uses TRBV6-5 with TRBJ1-1, with unresolved D. CDR3 length: 15 amino acids. Per the germline V gene, CDR1 is MNHEY and CDR2 is SVGAGI. The ends were cut back, 6 bases at V and 0 bases at J, with 14 bases in the middle.

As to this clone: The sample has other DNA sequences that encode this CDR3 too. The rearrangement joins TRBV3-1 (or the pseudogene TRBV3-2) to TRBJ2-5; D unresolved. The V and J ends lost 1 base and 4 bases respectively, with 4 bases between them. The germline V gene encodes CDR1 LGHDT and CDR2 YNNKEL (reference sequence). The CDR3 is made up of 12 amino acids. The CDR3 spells CASSQVGETQYF. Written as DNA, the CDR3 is TGTGCCAGCAGCCAAGTCGGAGAGACCCAGTACTTC.

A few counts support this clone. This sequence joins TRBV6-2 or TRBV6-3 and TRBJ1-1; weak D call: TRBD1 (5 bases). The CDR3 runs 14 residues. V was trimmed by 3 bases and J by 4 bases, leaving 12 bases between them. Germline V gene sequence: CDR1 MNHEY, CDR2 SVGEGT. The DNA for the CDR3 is TGTGCCAGCAGTTATTCGGGGGAGGTCACTGAAGCTTTCTTT. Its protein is CASSYSGEVTEAFF.

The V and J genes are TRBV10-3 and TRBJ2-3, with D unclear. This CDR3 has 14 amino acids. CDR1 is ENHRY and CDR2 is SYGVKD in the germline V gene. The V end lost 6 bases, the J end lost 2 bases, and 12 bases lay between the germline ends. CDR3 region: CAIRDGRTTDTQYF. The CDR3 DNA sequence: TGTGCCATCAGGGACGGAAGGACCACAGATACGCAGTATTTT.

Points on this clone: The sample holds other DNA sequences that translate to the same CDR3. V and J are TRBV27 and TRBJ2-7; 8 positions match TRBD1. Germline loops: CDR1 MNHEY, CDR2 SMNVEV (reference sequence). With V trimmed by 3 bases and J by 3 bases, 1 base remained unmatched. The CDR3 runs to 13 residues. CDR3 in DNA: TGTGCCAGCAGTTTCGGACAGGGCTACGAGCAGTACTTC. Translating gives CASSFGQGYEQYF.

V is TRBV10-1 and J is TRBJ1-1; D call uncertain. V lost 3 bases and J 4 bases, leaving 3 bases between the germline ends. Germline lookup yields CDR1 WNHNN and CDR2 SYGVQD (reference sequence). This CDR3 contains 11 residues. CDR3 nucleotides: TGCGCCAGCAGTGACTGCACTGAAGCTTTCTTT. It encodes CASSDCTEAFF.

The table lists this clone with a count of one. The CDR3 is CATNEAFF. The CDR3, as DNA: TGTGCCACCAACGAAGCTTTCTTT. The rearrangement links TRBV7-9 to TRBJ1-1; no clear D. The length of the CDR3 is 8 residues. Trimming removed 10 bases at V and 8 bases at J, with 5 bases between. CDR1 is SEHNR, CDR2 FQNEAQ, per germline (reference sequence).

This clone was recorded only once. CDR3 nucleotides: TGTGCCAGCAGCTTAGCCCCAGGGGGGAATGAAAAACTGTTTTTT. Protein sequence: CASSLAPGGNEKLFF. This chain joins TRBV11-2 and TRBJ1-4, with 7 bases matching TRBD1. The CDR3 is 15 amino acids. Per the germline V gene, CDR1 is SGHAT and CDR2 is FQNNGV. V gave up 1 base and J gave up 5 bases; unmatched junction bases: 4.

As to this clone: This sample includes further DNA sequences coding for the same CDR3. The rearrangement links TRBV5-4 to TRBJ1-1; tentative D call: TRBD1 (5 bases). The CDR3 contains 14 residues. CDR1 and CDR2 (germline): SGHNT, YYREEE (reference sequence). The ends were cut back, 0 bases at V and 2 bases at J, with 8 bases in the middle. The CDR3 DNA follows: TGTGCCAGCAGCTTGGGAGGGGTTAACACTGAAGCTTTCTTT. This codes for CASSLGGVNTEAFF. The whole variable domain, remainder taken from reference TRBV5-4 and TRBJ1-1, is ETGVTQSPTHLIKTRGQQVTLRCSSQSGHNTVSWYQQALGQGPQFIFQYYREEENGRGNFPPRFSGLQFPNYSSELNVNALELDDSALYLCASSLGGVNTEAFFGQGTRLTVV.